This T cell receptor (beta chain) comes out of a study of blood T cell repertoires in COVID-19. Study at large: PBMCs, B-cell-depleted T cells, or T cells provided the cDNA or gDNA that made up the material.

Ages ranged from about 18 to 89 years, with residence in 24 US areas. Authors' data handling: Amplifying reference gene primers gave estimates of nucleated cell counts. Produced via immunoSEQ multiplex PCR; TCRdb's table is partial and in-frame only. V, J and clone size reflect that table, while D and trimming were determined from the DNA. The profile shows roughly 300,000 clones, roughly 88% of them singletons. The CDR3 covers 15 residues. Unmatched junction bases numbered 9, after V lost 4 bases and J lost 6 bases. The V gene's germline CDR1 is LGHNA and CDR2 YSLEER. The receptor comes from a woman aged 40 to 55 with acute COVID-19. The sequencing sample was made of PBMCs or T cells enriched from blood (not recorded which). The chain employs TRBV4-3 and TRBJ2-3, with TRBD2 matching 8 bases. In DNA, the CDR3 is TGCGCCAGCAGCCCCCGACTAGCGAGGGGGGATACGCAGTATTTT. Protein sequence: CASSPRLARGDTQYF.